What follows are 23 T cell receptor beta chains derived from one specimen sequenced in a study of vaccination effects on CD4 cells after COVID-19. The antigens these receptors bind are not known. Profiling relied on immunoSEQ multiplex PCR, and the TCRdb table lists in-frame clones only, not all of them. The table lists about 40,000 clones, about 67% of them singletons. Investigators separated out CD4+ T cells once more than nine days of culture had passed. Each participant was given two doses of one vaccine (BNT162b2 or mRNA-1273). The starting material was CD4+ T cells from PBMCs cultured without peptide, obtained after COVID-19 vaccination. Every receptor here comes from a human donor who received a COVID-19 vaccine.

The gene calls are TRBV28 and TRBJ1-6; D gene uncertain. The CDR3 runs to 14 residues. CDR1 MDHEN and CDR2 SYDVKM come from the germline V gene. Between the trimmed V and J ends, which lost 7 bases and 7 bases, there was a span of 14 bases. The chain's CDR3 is CASNWERLNSPLHF. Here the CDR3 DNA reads TGTGCCAGCAATTGGGAGCGCTTAAATTCACCCCTCCACTTT. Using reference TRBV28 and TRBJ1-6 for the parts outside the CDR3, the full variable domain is DVKVTQSSRYLVKRTGEKVFLECVQDMDHENMFWYRQDPGLGLRLIYFSYDVKMKEKGDIPEGYSVSREKKERFSLILESASTNQTSMYLCASNWERLNSPLHFGNGTRLTVT.

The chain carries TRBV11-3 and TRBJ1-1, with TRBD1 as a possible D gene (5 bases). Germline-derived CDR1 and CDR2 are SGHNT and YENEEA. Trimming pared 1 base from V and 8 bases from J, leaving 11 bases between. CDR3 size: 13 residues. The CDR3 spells CASSLVGGGEAFF. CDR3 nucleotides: TGTGCCAGCAGCTTAGTCGGGGGGGGAGAAGCTTTCTTT.

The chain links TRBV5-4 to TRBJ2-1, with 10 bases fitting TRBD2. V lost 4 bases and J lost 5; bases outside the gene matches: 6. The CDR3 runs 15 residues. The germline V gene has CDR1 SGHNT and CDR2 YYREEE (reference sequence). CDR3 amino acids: CASSLTTSGNNEQFF. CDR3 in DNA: TGTGCCAGCAGCCTCACCACTAGCGGGAACAATGAGCAGTTCTTC.

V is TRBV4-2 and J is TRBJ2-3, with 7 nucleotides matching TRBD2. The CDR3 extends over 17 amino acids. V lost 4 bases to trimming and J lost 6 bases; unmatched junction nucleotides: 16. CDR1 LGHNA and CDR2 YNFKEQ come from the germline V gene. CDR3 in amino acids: CASSPHPLRGVVDTQYF. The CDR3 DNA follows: TGTGCCAGCAGCCCCCACCCCTTACGGGGGGTGGTTGATACGCAGTATTTT.

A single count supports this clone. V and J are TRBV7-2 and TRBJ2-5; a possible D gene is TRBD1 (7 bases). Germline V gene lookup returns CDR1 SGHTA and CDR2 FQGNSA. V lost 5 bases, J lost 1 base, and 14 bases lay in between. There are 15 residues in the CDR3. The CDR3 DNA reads TGTGCCAGCAGCCGCGGGACAGCAAGCCAAGAGACCCAGTACTTC. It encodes CASSRGTASQETQYF.

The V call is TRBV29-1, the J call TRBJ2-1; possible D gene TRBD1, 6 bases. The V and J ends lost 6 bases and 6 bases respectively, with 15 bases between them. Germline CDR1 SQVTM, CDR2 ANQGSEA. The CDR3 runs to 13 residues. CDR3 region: CSVTSDRTNEQFF. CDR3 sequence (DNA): TGCAGCGTAACCAGCGACAGGACCAATGAGCAGTTCTTC.

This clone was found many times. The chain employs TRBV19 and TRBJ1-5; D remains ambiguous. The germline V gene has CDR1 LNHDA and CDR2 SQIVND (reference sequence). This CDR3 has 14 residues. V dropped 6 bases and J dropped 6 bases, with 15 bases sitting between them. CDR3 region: CASSPVGEVQPQHF. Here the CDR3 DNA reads TGTGCCAGTAGCCCAGTGGGTGAGGTTCAGCCCCAGCATTTT.

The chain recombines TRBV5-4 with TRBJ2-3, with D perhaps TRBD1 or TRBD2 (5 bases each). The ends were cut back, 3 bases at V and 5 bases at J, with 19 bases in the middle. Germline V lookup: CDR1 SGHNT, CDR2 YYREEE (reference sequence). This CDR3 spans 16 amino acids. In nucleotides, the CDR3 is TGTGCCAGCAGCTCGGGTGGACGGGGACGGGGAGATACGCAGTATTTT. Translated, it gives CASSSGGRGRGDTQYF.

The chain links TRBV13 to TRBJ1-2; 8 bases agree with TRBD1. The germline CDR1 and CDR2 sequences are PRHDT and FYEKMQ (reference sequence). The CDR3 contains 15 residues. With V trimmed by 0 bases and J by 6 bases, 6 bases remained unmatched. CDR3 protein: CASSLGPSGGDGYTF. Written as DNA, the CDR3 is TGTGCCAGCAGCTTAGGGCCGTCAGGGGGCGATGGCTACACCTTC.

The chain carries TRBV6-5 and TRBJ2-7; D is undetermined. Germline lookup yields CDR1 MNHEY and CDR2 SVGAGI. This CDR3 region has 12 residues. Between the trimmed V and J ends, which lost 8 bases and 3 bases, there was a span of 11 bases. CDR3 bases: TGTGCCAGCGTTGTAGATTTCTACGAGCAGTACTTC. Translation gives CASVVDFYEQYF.

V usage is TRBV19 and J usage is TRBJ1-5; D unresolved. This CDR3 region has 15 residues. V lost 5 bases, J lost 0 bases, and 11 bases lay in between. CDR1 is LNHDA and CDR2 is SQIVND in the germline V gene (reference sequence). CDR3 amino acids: CASSRSLSSNQPQHF. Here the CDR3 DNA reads TGTGCCAGTAGTCGAAGCTTAAGTAGCAATCAGCCCCAGCATTTT. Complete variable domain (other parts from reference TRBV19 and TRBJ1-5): DGGITQSPKYLFRKEGQNVTLSCEQNLNHDAMYWYRQDPGQGLRLIYYSQIVNDFQKGDIAEGYSVSREKKESFPLTVTSAQKNPTAFYLCASSRSLSSNQPQHFGDGTRLSIL.

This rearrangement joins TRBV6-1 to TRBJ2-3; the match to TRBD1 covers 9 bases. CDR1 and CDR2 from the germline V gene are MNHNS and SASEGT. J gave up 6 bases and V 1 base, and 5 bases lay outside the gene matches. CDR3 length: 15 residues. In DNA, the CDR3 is TGTGCCAGCAGTGAAGGACAGGGGGGGTTCGATACGCAGTATTTT. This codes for CASSEGQGGFDTQYF.

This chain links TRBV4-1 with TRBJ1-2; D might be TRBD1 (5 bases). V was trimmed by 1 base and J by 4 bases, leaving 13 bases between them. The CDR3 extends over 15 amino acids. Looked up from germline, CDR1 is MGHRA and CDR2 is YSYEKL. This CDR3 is CASSQAGPLPYGYTF. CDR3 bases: TGCGCCAGCAGCCAAGCGGGACCCCTGCCCTATGGCTACACCTTC.

CDR3 in amino acids: CASSRQRQGVDVKLFF. Written as DNA, the CDR3 is TGTGCCAGCAGCCGGCAGCGACAGGGGGTCGACGTAAAACTGTTTTTT. The chain combines TRBV21-1 with TRBJ1-4; TRBD1 is taken as the D call from the table, unchecked against the DNA. TRBV21-1 is an annotated pseudogene. The CDR3 sequence is 16 residues long.

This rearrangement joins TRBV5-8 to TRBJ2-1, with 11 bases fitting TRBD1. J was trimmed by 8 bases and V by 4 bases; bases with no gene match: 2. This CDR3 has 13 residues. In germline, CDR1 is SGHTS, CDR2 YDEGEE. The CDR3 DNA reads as TGTGCCAGCAGCGGGGACAGGGGGGATGAGCAGTTCTTC. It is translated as CASSGDRGDEQFF.

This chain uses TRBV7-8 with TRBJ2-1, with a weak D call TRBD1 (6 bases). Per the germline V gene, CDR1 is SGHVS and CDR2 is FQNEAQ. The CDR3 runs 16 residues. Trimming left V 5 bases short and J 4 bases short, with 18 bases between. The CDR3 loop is CASSPLQGIFYNEQFF. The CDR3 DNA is TGTGCCAGCAGCCCCTTACAGGGTATCTTTTACAATGAGCAGTTCTTC. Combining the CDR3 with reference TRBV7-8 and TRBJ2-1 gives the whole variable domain GAGVSQSPRYKVAKRGQDVALRCDPISGHVSLFWYQQALGQGPEFLTYFQNEAQLDKSGLPSDRFFAERPEGSVSTLKIQRTQQEDSAVYLCASSPLQGIFYNEQFFGPGTRLTVL.

The DNA of the CDR3 is TGTGCCAGCAGCTTAGCTTATAACCCGGACCTCAGCTCCTACGAGCAGTACTTC. Residues: CASSLAYNPDLSSYEQYF. This chain uses TRBV7-8 with TRBJ2-7, with unresolved D. The CDR3 consists of 18 residues. The V and J ends lost 0 bases and 0 bases respectively, with 18 bases between them. Germline V gives CDR1 SGHVS, CDR2 FQNEAQ.

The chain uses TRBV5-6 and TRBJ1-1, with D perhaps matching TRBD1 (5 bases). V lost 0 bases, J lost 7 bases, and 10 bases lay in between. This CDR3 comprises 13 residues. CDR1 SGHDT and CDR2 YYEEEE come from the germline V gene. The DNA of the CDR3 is TGTGCCAGCAGCTTGGGGGGGAAGATTGAAGCTTTCTTT. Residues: CASSLGGKIEAFF.

The CDR3: CASTHPRTSGTDTQYF. As DNA, the CDR3 is TGTGCCAGTACCCACCCCCGGACTAGTGGCACAGATACGCAGTATTTT. V usage is TRBV19 and J usage is TRBJ2-3; 7 nucleotides align to TRBD2. The trim removed 7 bases at V and 1 base at J, leaving 11 bases unmatched. Germline lookup yields CDR1 LNHDA and CDR2 SQIVND (reference sequence). The CDR3 has 16 amino acids.

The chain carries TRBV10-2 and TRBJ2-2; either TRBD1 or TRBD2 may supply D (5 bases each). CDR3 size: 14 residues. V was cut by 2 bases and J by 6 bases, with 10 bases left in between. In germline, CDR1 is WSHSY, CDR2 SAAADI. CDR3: CASSEKGRAGELFF. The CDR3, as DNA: TGCGCCAGCAGTGAGAAGGGGAGAGCCGGGGAGCTGTTTTTT.

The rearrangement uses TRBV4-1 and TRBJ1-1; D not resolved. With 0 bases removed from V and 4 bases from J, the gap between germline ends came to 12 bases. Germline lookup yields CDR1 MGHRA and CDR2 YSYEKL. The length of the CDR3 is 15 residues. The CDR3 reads CASSQEGGRGTEAFF. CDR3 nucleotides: TGCGCCAGCAGCCAAGAAGGCGGGCGAGGCACTGAAGCTTTCTTT.

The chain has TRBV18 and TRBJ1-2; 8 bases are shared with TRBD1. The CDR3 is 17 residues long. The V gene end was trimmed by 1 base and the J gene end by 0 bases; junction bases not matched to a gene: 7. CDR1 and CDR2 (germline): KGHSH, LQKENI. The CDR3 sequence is CASSPRVTGEANYGYTF. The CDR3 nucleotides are TGTGCCAGCTCACCACGGGTGACAGGGGAAGCTAACTATGGCTACACCTTC.

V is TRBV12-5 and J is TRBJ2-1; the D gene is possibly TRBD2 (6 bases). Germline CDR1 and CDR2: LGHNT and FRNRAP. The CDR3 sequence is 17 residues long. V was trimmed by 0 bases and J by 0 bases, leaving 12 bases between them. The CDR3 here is CASGLVQRVDSYNEQFF. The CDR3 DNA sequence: TGTGCTAGTGGTTTGGTTCAGCGGGTGGACTCCTACAATGAGCAGTTCTTC.